The present T cell receptor (beta chain) was sequenced within a study of T cells in Graves' hyperthyroidism and ophthalmopathy. With regard to this clonotype: Compared with germline, one end of the junction differs, possibly owing to a read error.

CDR1 SGHRS and CDR2 YFSETQ come from the germline V gene. The CDR3 runs to 14 residues. Investigators excluded patients with uncontrolled infection, other autoimmune disease, pregnancy or lactation. Researchers amplified the TCR beta CDR3 regions from RNA transcripts. Carried out on the TCR CDR3, a first-round RT-PCR used the HTBI primer set. TCRdb redid the calling of the multiplex PCR reads with MiXCR, one entry per CDR3 protein. Found here are tens of thousands of distinct CDR3 sequences, 49% of them singletons; the top ten hold around 11%. The chain links TRBV5-1 to TRBJ2-1; TRBD1 aligns across 8 bases. Sequenced material: blood. The clonotype comes from a woman younger than 45 with Graves' ophthalmopathy. The CDR3 loop reads CASGLGQARNEQFF. The CDR3 region has the DNA TGCGCCAGCGGCTTGGGACAGGCCCGCAACGAGCAGTTCTTC.